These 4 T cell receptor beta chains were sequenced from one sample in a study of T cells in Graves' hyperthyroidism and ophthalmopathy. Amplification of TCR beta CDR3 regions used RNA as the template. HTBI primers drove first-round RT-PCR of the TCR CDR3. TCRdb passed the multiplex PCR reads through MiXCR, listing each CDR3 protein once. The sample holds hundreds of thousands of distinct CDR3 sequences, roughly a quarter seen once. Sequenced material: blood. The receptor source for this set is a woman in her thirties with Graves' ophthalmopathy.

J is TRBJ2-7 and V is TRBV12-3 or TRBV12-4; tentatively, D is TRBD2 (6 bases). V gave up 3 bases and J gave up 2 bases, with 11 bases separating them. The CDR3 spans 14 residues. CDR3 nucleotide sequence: TGTGCCAGCAGTTTGGGAGGCGTCGCCTACGAGCAGTACTTC. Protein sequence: CASSLGGVAYEQYF.

The CDR3 coding sequence is TGTGCCAGCAGCTTAGCGGCCAGGGGGATGGATGAGCAGTACTTC. This encodes CASSLAARGMDEQYF. The V call is TRBV6-5, the J call TRBJ2-7, with D possibly being TRBD1 (7 bases). The germline V gene has CDR1 MNHEY and CDR2 SVGAGI. The CDR3 has 15 amino acids. The germline V and J ends were trimmed by 6 bases and 7 bases, with 22 bases remaining between them.

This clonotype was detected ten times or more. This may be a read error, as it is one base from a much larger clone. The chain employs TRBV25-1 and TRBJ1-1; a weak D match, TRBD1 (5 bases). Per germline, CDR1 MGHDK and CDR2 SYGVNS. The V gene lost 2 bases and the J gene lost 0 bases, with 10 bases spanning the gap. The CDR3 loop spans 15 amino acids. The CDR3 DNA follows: TGTGCCAGCAGTGAAATCGGGGGAATGAACACTGAAGCTTTCTTT. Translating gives CASSEIGGMNTEAFF.

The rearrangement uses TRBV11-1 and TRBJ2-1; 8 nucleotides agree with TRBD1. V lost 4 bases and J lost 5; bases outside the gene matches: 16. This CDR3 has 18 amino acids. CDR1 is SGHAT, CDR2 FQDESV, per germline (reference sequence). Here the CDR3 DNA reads TGTGCCAGCAGCTCCCGGGGGTTGACGGACAGGGTGGACAATGAGCAGTTCTTC. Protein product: CASSSRGLTDRVDNEQFF.